This TCR beta chain comes out of a study of CD8+ T cells in alopecia areata. Once RNA had been extracted, it was reverse transcribed into cDNA to act as the sequencing template. The protocol was immunoSEQ multiplex PCR, while the TCRdb copy is restricted to in-frame clones and leaves out a portion. The table lists roughly 170,000 clones, 59% of them singletons. CDR3 length: 14 residues. Per germline, CDR1 MNHNS and CDR2 SASEGT. V was shortened by 7 bases and J by 1 base, with 10 bases between the two germline ends. The chain joins TRBV6-1 to TRBJ1-4, with D possibly TRBD1 on 5 matching bases. This TCR was recovered from a human donor with alopecia areata. The starting material was CD4+ T cells sorted from blood, obtained at week 0. The CDR3 coding sequence is TGTGCCAGCATTGCCGGGGGAACTAATGAAAAACTGTTTTTT. Translating gives CASIAGGTNEKLFF.